This T cell receptor (beta chain) was captured in a study of blood T cell repertoires in COVID-19 (TCRdb year 2020). The study in broad terms: Collaborator samples came from the United States, Italy and Spain and covered acute and convalescent phases of COVID-19. The repertoires were made available in a free public database intended to serve as a resource for research on the immune response to SARS-CoV-2. The prospective study material was composed of cDNA or gDNA derived from T cells, B-cell-depleted T cells, or PBMCs. Deeply sampled blood TCRbeta repertoires from subjects exposed to, actively infected with, or recovered from COVID-19 were included in the dataset. The sample metadata nearly always contained a de-identified subject ID, COVID-19 status, age in years and sex. The samples were drawn from two sources: the first 160 participants of the ongoing ImmuneRACE study, and 1,200 or so subjects contributed by 6 global collaborators. Where available, HLA class I and class II types were taken from metadata supplied by the sample provider and were not determined by assay-based typing.

The immunoSEQ Assay, a bias-controlled multiplex PCR, was used to amplify TCRbeta CDR3 regions from genomic DNA. On the authors' methods: The number of nucleated cells in each sample was estimated from the amplification of reference gene primers within the assay. To quantify the absolute abundance of each unique TCRbeta CDR3 rearrangement, sequence reads were collapsed and filtered. For each sample, productive Simpson clonality was calculated as the square root of Simpson's diversity index over productive rearrangements. Drawn from immuneACCESS, this table holds only the in-frame rearrangements with V and J called that TCRdb kept. Clones are partly lost; checked studies trace under half to an unresolved V gene and leave the rest unexplained. V and J calls plus clone size are reproduced from that table; the DNA served to infer D and trimming. This sample gives fewer than 250,000 clones in total; about 90% of them show up just once. The top ten clones comprise about 0.95% of the sample.

Enrolling through a virtual design, the prospective study's participants ranged in age from roughly 18 to 100 years and lived across roughly 24 United States geographic areas. In the prospective study, cohorts were assigned on the basis of participant-reported clinical history obtained from a screening survey and a study questionnaire. A participant counted as exposed if, within 2 weeks of entering the study, that participant had been in contact with someone who had a PCR-confirmed or clinician-diagnosed COVID-19 case. Each participant in the prospective study had whole blood, serum and a nasopharyngeal or oropharyngeal swab collected by mobile phlebotomists. Participants in the prospective study had the option to provide additional blood draws and questionnaires over a 2-month period. Before DNA extraction, blood samples from the prospective study were shipped at room temperature or frozen. Regarding this clone: Its antigen remains unidentified. No base-level quality is on record; no much larger clone is a single base apart.

Summary of the overall study and its limitations: The quantity of clinical and demographic metadata differed by source and by participant and was supplied without curation.

This sequence was found in a man over 45 who had been exposed to COVID-19. Sequenced input: PBMCs or T cells enriched from blood (not recorded which).

The bases read TGTGCCAGCAGTTACCGGGACAGGGGCTTCGAGCCCCAGCATTTT. The encoded protein is CASSYRDRGFEPQHF. Recombination connected TRBV28 to TRBJ1-5; 10 middle bases align to TRBD1. V and J are trimmed by 4 bases and 8 bases, and the gene matches miss 8 bases of the junction. CDR1 and CDR2, looked up from the germline V gene, are MDHEN and SYDVKM. The CDR3 contains 15 residues, cysteine and phenylalanine counted. Kept here is only the CDR3 DNA, which spans 45 bases and is read in frame from base 1.